This TCR beta chain was sequenced during a study of blood T cells in healthy people across ages. The use of a sample-barcoded 5' primer and a J-beta primer mix characterized a second PCR of 7 to 11 cycles. TCRdb re-called the 5' RACE reads with MiXCR, one entry per CDR3 protein. Altogether just under 750,000 distinct CDR3 sequences are present, about 20% being singletons, with the ten largest covering around 22%. As concerns this clonotype: This may arise from a read error, as a much more abundant clone is one base away.

Germline assignment: CDR1 SGHRS and CDR2 YFSETQ. The trim removed 4 bases at V and 2 bases at J, leaving 3 bases unmatched. The CDR3 loop spans 14 amino acids. The receptor comes from a man aged 70 or older in good health. Sequencing was performed on blood. This sequence joins TRBV5-1 and TRBJ1-5; 7 bases agree with TRBD1. The chain's CDR3 is CASSHGTGNQPQHF. In nucleotides, the CDR3 is TGCGCCAGCAGCCACGGGACAGGCAATCAGCCCCAGCATTTT.